The 3 T cell receptor beta chains reported below all come from one sample, sequenced in a study of shared clonotypes between healthy human individuals. The method was immunoSEQ multiplex PCR; TCRdb's version includes in-frame clones alone and lacks a portion of them. Here the sample spans some 2,500,000 clones, approximately 90% being singletons. The specimen was naive CD4+ T cells from PBMCs. Described subset: CD45RA+ positively selected. The receptors stem from a man between 18 and 35 years old in good health. Some clones in this sample may be carry-over from other donors' samples.

This rearrangement joins TRBV25-1 to TRBJ1-3; no definite D call. CDR1 is MGHDK, CDR2 SYGVNS, per germline. The CDR3 spans 14 residues. Deletions cut 6 bases from V and 0 bases from J, with 9 bases between. CDR3 in amino acids: CASRGLASGNTIYF. The CDR3 coding sequence is TGTGCCAGCAGGGGCCTTGCCTCTGGAAACACCATATATTTT.

This clone was recorded a few times. The rearrangement links TRBV9 to TRBJ1-5; D gene uncertain. CDR1 and CDR2 (germline): SGDLS, YYNGEE. The CDR3 contains 12 residues. Trimming took 4 bases from V and 9 from J, leaving 11 bases between them. CDR3 DNA: TGTGCCAGCAGCCCCCTTGAGGGGCCCCAGCATTTT. Translated: CASSPLEGPQHF.

The chain recombines TRBV27 with TRBJ2-3; a possible D gene is TRBD2 (6 bases). In germline, CDR1 is MNHEY, CDR2 SMNVEV (reference sequence). Trimming removed 2 bases from V and 0 bases from J, with 9 bases in between. This CDR3 is 15 amino acids long. CDR3 bases: TGTGCCAGCAGTTTAAAGCGGGTTAGCACAGATACGCAGTATTTT. Protein sequence: CASSLKRVSTDTQYF.